The 10 T cell receptor beta chains below come from one sample, sequenced in a study of monozygotic twins with inflammatory bowel disease. From its re-call of the 5' RACE reads, TCRdb lists each CDR3 protein once, without DNA. The sample spans approximately 160,000 distinct CDR3 sequences; the ten largest clones claim about 7.4%. Source material: blood. These receptors all stem from a human donor with ulcerative colitis or Crohn's disease, or a healthy co-twin of an affected twin (not recorded which).

The chain has TRBV20-1 and TRBJ1-5. The CDR3 extends over 14 amino acids. CDR1 and CDR2 from the germline V gene are DFQATT and SNEGSKA (reference sequence). The CDR3 reads CSARDRRVNQPQHF.

The chain is built from TRBV20-1 and TRBJ2-1; TCRdb selects TRBD1, and the lack of DNA leaves this call unchecked. In germline, CDR1 is DFQATT, CDR2 SNEGSKA (reference sequence). The length of the CDR3 is 16 residues. The CDR3 loop reads CSARAPGTRVGNEQFF.

This chain joins TRBV10-3 and TRBJ2-7; the D call of TRBD1 rests on TCRdb alone, since no DNA is present to check it. This CDR3 region has 14 residues. Germline CDR1 reads ENHRY; CDR2 reads SYGVKD. The CDR3 loop is CAISPTGLGYEQYF.

The chain is built from TRBV2 and TRBJ2-1. The germline gives CDR1 SNHLY, CDR2 FYNNEI. CDR3 length: 11 residues. CDR3 sequence reads: CASRFYHEQFF.

This chain joins TRBV10-2 and TRBJ1-2; TCRdb's D gene call, TRBD1, goes unchecked for lack of DNA. This CDR3 is built from 13 residues. Per the germline V gene, CDR1 is WSHSY and CDR2 is SAAADI. The CDR3 spells CASSERGTRGYTF.

The chain recombines TRBV5-1 with TRBJ2-5; absent DNA, TCRdb's TRBD2 call cannot be checked. Looked up from germline, CDR1 is SGHRS and CDR2 is YFSETQ. There are 14 residues in the CDR3. The CDR3 loop is CASSWGGKQETQYF.

The chain is built from TRBV9 and TRBJ1-6; the TRBD1 assignment by TCRdb is unverifiable without DNA. Germline CDR1 reads SGDLS; CDR2 reads YYNGEE. The CDR3 extends over 19 amino acids. The CDR3 is CASSVGSTGGASMGSPLHF. Drawing the rest from reference TRBV9 and TRBJ1-6, the complete variable domain is DSGVTQTPKHLITATGQRVTLRCSPRSGDLSVYWYQQSLDQGLQFLIQYYNGEERAKGNILERFSAQQFPDLHSELNLSSLELGDSALYFCASSVGSTGGASMGSPLHFGNGTRLTVT.

The chain links TRBV4-1 to TRBJ2-2; the TRBD2 assignment by TCRdb is unverifiable without DNA. The CDR3 extends over 14 amino acids. The germline V gene has CDR1 MGHRA and CDR2 YSYEKL. The CDR3 sequence is CASSQEGRTGELFF.

The chain has TRBV5-1 and TRBJ1-2; TCRdb's D call, TRBD1, is unchecked because there is no DNA. This CDR3 comprises 16 residues. CDR1 SGHRS and CDR2 YFSETQ come from the germline V gene. The CDR3 reads CASSLAVGAGDYGYTF.

The chain carries TRBV18 and TRBJ2-1. The germline V gene has CDR1 KGHSH and CDR2 LQKENI. This CDR3 has 14 amino acids. The CDR3 is CASSPTQSNNEQFF.